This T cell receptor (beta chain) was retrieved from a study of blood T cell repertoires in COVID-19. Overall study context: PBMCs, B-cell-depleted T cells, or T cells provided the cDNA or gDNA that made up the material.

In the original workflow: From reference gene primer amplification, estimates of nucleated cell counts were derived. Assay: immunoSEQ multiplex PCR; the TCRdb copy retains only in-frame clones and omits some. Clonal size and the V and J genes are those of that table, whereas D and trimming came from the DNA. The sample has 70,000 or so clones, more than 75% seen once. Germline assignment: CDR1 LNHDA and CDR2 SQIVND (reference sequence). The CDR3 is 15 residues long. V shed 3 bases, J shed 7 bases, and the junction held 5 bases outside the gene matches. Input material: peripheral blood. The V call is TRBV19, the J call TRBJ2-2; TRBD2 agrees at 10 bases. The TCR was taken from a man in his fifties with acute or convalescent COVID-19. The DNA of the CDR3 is TGTGCCAGTAGTATGTCTAGCGGGAGCGGCGGGGAGCTGTTTTTT. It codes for CASSMSSGSGGELFF.